This entry lists 5 T cell receptor beta chains sequenced from one sample in a study of control samples from healthy donors and cancer patients. Data came from immunoSEQ multiplex PCR; TCRdb stores just in-frame clones and leaves some out. The sample shows around 120,000 clones, around 88% of them seen only once. Sequenced input: blood. Receptor source: a man aged 35 to 55 in good health.

CDR3 amino acids: CAWRKVPSNYGYTF. As DNA, the CDR3 is TGTGCCTGGAGAAAAGTGCCTTCTAACTATGGCTACACCTTC. The rearrangement uses TRBV30 and TRBJ1-2; D is ambiguous. Germline V gene sequence: CDR1 GTSNPN, CDR2 SVGIG (reference sequence). CDR3 size: 14 residues. Between the trimmed V and J ends, which lost 3 bases and 0 bases, there was a span of 11 bases.

This chain connects TRBV25-1 to TRBJ1-2; D perhaps matches TRBD1 (5 bases). Trimming shortened V by 3 bases and J by 8 bases, and 7 bases separated the two germline ends. The germline V gene encodes CDR1 MGHDK and CDR2 SYGVNS. CDR3 length: 11 residues. The CDR3 region is CASSERGGYTF. CDR3 nucleotide sequence: TGTGCCAGCAGTGAGAGGGGAGGCTACACCTTC.

There are a few counts of this clone. This chain uses TRBV6-5 with TRBJ2-7; TRBD2 matches at 7 bases. This CDR3 contains 15 residues. Germline loops: CDR1 MNHEY, CDR2 SVGAGI. Losses at the gene ends were 2 bases for V and 0 bases for J; bases not matched to a gene: 4. CDR3 nucleotides: TGTGCCAGCAGTTACGGCGGGGGATACTCCTACGAGCAGTACTTC. Translated, it gives CASSYGGGYSYEQYF.

The chain recombines TRBV5-1 with TRBJ1-4, with 7 bases that match TRBD1. The CDR3 is 15 residues long. Trimming removed 8 bases from V and 8 bases from J; junction bases left unmatched: 15. CDR1 and CDR2 (germline): SGHRS, YFSETQ. CDR3 in DNA: TGCGCCAGTCGAGTCGACGGGACAGCTACCGAAAAACTGTTTTTT. Its translation is CASRVDGTATEKLFF.

The V gene is TRBV2, the J gene TRBJ2-3; TRBD2 is a possible D gene (7 bases). Trimming pared 7 bases from V and 6 bases from J, leaving 20 bases between. The CDR3 contains 15 residues. Germline CDR1 reads SNHLY; CDR2 reads FYNNEI. CDR3 protein: CASMGGRSVSDTQYF. In nucleotides, the CDR3 is TGTGCCAGCATGGGGGGGCGTTCGGTGTCGGATACGCAGTATTTT.